This T cell receptor (beta chain) was documented in a study of T cell responses to AZD1222 COVID-19 vaccine. Findings and limits, study-wide: Baseline antibody screening turned up just a handful of seropositive AZD1222 recipients. Females made up more of the donors, who were largely white British, and clonal diversity may have come out too low.

Here immunoSEQ multiplex PCR was the method, and the copy in TCRdb shows in-frame clones only, minus some. The sample comprises 150,000 to 200,000 clones, roughly 94% of which are singletons, and 4.5% to 5.5% rests with the top ten. Turning to this clone: What it recognizes is unknown.

V dropped 1 base and J dropped 5 bases, with 20 bases sitting between them. The germline V gene encodes CDR1 SNHLY and CDR2 FYNNEI. The CDR3 extends over 17 amino acids. This sequence originates from an adult who received the AZD1222 COVID-19 vaccine. This chain connects TRBV2 to TRBJ1-2, with D perhaps TRBD1 (5 bases). The source material was peripheral blood, sampled 28 days after the second AZD1222 dose. This CDR3 is CASSEGGLGTGIYGYTF. CDR3 DNA: TGTGCCAGCAGTGAAGGGGGCTTAGGAACGGGAATTTATGGCTACACCTTC.